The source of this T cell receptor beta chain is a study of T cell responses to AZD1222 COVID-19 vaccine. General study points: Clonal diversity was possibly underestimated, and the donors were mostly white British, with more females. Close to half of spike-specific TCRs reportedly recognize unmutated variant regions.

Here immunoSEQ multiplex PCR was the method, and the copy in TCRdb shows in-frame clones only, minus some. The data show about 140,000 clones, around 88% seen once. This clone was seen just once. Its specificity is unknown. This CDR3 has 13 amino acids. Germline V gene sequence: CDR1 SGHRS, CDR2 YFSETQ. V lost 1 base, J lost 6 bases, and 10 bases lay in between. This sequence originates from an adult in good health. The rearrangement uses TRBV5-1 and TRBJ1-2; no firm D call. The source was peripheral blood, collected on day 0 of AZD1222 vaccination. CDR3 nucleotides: TGCGCCAGCAGCTTGCGACGGATCGATGGCTACACCTTC. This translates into CASSLRRIDGYTF.